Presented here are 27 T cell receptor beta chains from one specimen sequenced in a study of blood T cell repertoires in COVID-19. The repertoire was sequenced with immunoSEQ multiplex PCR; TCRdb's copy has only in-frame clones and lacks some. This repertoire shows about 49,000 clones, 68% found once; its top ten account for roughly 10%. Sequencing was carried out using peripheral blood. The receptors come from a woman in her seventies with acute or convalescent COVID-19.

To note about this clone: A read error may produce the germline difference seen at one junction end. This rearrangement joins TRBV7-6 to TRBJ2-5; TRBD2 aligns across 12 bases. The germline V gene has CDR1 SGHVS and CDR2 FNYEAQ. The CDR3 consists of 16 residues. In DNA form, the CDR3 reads TGTGCCAGCACCTTAAGACTAGCGGGGGACTGGGAGACCCAGTACTTC. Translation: CASTLRLAGDWETQYF.

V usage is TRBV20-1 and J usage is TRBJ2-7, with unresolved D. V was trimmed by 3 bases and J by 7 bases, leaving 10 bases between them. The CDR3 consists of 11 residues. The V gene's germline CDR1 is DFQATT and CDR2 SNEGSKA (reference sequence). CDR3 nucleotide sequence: TGCAGTGCTAGTCCTGCTCGGGAGCAGTACTTC. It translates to CSASPAREQYF.

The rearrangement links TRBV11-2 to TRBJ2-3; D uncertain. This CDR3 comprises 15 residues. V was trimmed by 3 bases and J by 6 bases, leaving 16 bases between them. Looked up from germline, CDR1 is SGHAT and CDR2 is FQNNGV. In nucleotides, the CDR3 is TGTGCCAGCAGCTTCGGGTCTCAACGGGTTGATACGCAGTATTTT. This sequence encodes CASSFGSQRVDTQYF.

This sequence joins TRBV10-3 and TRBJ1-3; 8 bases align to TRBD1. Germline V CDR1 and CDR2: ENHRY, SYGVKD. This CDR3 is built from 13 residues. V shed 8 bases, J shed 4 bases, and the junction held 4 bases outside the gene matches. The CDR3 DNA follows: TGTGCCATCCAGGACAGGGACGGAAACACCATATATTTT. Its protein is CAIQDRDGNTIYF.

In DNA form, the CDR3 reads TGTGCCAGCAGCTTGCTAGCGGGGCCCTTGGAGACCCAGTACTTC. Residues: CASSLLAGPLETQYF. The chain recombines TRBV7-9 with TRBJ2-5; 9 bases are shared with TRBD2. This CDR3 spans 15 amino acids. V gave up 3 bases and J gave up 5 bases; unmatched junction bases: 7. From germline, CDR1 is SEHNR and CDR2 FQNEAQ (reference sequence).

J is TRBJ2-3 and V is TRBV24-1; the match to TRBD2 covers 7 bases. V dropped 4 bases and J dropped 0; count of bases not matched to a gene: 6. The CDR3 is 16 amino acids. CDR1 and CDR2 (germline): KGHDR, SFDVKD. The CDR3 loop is CATSDPKRGSTDTQYF. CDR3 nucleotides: TGTGCCACCAGTGACCCTAAGCGGGGTAGCACAGATACGCAGTATTTT.

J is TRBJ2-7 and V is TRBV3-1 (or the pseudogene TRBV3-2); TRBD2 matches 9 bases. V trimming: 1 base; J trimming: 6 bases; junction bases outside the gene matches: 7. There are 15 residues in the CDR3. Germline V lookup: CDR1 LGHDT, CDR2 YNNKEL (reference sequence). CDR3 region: CASSQGGEAGGEQYF. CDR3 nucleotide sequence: TGTGCCAGCAGCCAAGGGGGCGAAGCGGGAGGCGAGCAGTACTTC.

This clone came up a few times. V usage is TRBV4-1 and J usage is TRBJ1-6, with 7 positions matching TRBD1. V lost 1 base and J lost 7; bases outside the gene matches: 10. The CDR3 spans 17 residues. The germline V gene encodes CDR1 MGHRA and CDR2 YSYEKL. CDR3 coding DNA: TGCGCCAGCAGCCAAGGATCTCGGCCAGGGGGGAATTCACCCCTCCACTTT. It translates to CASSQGSRPGGNSPLHF.

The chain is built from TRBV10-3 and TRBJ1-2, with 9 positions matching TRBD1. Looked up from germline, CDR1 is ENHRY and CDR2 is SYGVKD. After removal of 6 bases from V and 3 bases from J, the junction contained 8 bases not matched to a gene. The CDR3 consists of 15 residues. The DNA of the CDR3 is TGTGCCATCAGACTCTACAGGGGGCAAGACTATGGCTACACCTTC. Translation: CAIRLYRGQDYGYTF.

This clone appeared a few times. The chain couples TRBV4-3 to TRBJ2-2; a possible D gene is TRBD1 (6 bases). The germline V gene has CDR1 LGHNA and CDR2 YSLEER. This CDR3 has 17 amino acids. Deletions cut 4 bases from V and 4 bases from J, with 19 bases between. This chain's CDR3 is CASSLFPGGEGTGELFF. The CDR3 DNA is TGCGCCAGCAGCCTATTCCCTGGGGGCGAGGGCACCGGGGAGCTGTTTTTT.

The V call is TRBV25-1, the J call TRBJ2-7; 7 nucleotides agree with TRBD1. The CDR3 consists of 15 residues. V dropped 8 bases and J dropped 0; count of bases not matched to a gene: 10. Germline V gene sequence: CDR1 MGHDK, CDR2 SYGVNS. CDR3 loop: CASHRRQGSSYEQYF. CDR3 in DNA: TGTGCCAGCCACAGAAGACAGGGCAGCTCCTACGAGCAGTACTTC.

CDR3 nucleotide sequence: TGTGCCAGCAGTTACCAGGGCTCCTACAATGAGCAGTTCTTC. It encodes CASSYQGSYNEQFF. The chain uses TRBV6-2 or TRBV6-3 and TRBJ2-1, with D perhaps TRBD1 (5 bases). This CDR3 spans 14 amino acids. Germline CDR1 is MNHEY and CDR2 is SVGEGT. V shed 2 bases and J shed 0 bases, with 5 bases lying between them.

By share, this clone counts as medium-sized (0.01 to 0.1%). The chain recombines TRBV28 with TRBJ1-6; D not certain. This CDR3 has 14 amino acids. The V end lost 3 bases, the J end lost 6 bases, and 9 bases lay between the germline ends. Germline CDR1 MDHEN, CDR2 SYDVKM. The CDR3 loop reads CASSLGLFNSPLHF. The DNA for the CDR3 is TGTGCCAGCAGTTTGGGCTTATTTAATTCACCCCTCCACTTT.

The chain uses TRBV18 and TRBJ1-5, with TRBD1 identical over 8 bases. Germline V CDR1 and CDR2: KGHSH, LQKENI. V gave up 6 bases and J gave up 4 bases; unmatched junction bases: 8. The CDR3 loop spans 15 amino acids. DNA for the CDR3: TGTGCCAGCTCGCCAGGACAGGGTTTTAATCAGCCCCAGCATTTT. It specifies CASSPGQGFNQPQHF.

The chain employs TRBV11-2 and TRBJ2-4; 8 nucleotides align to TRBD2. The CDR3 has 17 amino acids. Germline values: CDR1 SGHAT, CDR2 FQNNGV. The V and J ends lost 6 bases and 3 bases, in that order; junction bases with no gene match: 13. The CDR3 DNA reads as TGTGCCAGCAGTCCCGGAGGGCGGGGGGCTGGCAAAAACATTCAGTACTTC. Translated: CASSPGGRGAGKNIQYF.

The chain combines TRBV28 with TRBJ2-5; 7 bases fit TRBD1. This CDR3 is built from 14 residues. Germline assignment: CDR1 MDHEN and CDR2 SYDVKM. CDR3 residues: CAFSSGDRKETQYF. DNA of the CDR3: TGTGCTTTCAGCTCTGGGGACAGAAAAGAGACCCAGTACTTC.

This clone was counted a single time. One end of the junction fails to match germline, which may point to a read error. The CDR3 protein is CASRRPRGNYDYTF. The CDR3, as DNA: TGTGCCAGCAGGCGTCCGAGGGGGAACTATGACTACACCTTC. The V call is TRBV7-8, the J call TRBJ1-2, with a tentative D call TRBD1 (6 bases). The CDR3 is 14 amino acids. From germline, CDR1 is SGHVS and CDR2 FQNEAQ.

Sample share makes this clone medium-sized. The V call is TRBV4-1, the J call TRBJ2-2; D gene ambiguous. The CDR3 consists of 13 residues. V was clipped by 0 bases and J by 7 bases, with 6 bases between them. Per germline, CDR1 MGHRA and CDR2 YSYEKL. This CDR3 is CASSQDPSGELFF. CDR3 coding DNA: TGCGCCAGCAGCCAAGATCCCAGCGGGGAGCTGTTTTTT.

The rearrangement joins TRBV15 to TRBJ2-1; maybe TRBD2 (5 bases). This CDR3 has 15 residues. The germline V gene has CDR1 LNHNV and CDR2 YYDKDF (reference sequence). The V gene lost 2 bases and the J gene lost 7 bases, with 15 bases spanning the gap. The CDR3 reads CATSRSGEGWNEQFF. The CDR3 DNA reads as TGTGCCACCAGCAGAAGCGGAGAGGGTTGGAATGAGCAGTTCTTC.

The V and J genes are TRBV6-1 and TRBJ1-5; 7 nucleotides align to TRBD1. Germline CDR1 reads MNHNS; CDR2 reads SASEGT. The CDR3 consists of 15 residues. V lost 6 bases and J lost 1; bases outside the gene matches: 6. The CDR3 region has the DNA TGTGCCAGCAGCCGACAGGGTAAAAGCAATCAGCCCCAGCATTTT. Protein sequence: CASSRQGKSNQPQHF.

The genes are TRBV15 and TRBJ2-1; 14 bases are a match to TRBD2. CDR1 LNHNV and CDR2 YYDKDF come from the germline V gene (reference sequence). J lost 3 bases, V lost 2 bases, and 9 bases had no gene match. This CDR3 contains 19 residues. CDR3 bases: TGTGCCACCAGCAGACAGACTAGCGGGGGGGTGGGACTCTACAATGAGCAGTTCTTC. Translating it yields CATSRQTSGGVGLYNEQFF.

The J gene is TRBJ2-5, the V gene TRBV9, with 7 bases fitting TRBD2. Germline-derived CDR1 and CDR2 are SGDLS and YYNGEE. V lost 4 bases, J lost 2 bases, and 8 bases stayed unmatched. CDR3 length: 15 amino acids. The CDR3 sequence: CASSSRWGGQETQYF. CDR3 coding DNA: TGTGCCAGCAGCTCCAGGTGGGGGGGGCAAGAGACCCAGTACTTC.

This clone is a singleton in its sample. The DNA for the CDR3 is TGCGCCAGCGGGACAAACCAGGATACGCAGTATTTT. Encoded protein: CASGTNQDTQYF. The chain links TRBV5-1 to TRBJ2-3; the D gene is possibly TRBD1 (6 bases). V lost 7 bases and J lost 6, with 12 bases in between. Germline assignment: CDR1 SGHRS and CDR2 YFSETQ. The CDR3 length is 12 residues.

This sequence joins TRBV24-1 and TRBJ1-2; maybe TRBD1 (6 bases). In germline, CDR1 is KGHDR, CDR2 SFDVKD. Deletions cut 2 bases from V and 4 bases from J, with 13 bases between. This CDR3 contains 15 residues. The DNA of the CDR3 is TGTGCCACCAGTGATTCAAGGACAGACGGCTATGGCTACACCTTC. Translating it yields CATSDSRTDGYGYTF.

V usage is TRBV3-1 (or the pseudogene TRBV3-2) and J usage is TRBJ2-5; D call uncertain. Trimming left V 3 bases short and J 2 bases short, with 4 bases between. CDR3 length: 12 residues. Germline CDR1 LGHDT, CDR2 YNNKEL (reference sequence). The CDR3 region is CASSHLQETQYF. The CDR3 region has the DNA TGTGCCAGCAGCCATCTGCAAGAGACCCAGTACTTC.

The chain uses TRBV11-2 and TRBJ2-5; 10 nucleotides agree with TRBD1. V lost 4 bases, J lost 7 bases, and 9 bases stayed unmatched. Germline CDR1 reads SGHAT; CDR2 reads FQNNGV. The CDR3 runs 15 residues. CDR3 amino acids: CASSYATGGAGTQYF. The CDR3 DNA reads TGTGCCAGCAGCTACGCGACAGGGGGCGCGGGGACCCAGTACTTC.

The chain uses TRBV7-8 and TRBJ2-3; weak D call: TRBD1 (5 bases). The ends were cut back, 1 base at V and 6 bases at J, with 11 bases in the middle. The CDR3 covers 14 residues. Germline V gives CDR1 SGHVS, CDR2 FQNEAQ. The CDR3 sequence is CASSLDAKGDTQYF. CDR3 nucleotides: TGTGCCAGCAGCTTAGACGCGAAGGGGGATACGCAGTATTTT. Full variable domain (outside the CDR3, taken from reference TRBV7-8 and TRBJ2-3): GAGVSQSPRYKVAKRGQDVALRCDPISGHVSLFWYQQALGQGPEFLTYFQNEAQLDKSGLPSDRFFAERPEGSVSTLKIQRTQQEDSAVYLCASSLDAKGDTQYFGPGTRLTVL.